Each of the 4 T cell receptor beta chains below was sequenced from the same sample in a study of CD8 T cells in Susac syndrome. Random hexamers were used to reverse transcribe the RNA input (roughly 0.5 to 1 ug). TCRdb reprocessed the immunoSEQ multiplex PCR reads via MiXCR and lists one record per CDR3 protein. The sample carries about 100,000 distinct CDR3 sequences, approximately 95% recorded once. What was sequenced was CD8+ T cells from PBMCs. The source is a human donor with Susac syndrome.

The V gene is TRBV29-1, the J gene TRBJ2-6, with D possibly being TRBD1 or TRBD2 (5 bases each). CDR3 length: 15 residues. Germline V gene sequence: CDR1 SQVTM, CDR2 ANQGSEA. V was shortened by 1 base and J by 4 bases, with 11 bases between the two germline ends. The CDR3 loop is CSVEARGRGANVLTF. In nucleotides, the CDR3 is TGCAGCGTTGAAGCCCGGGGCAGAGGGGCCAACGTCCTGACTTTC.

The CDR3 coding sequence is TGTGCCAGCACCCCCGAGGCCTCCTACGAGCAGTACTTC. This encodes CASTPEASYEQYF. The chain links TRBV6-7 to TRBJ2-7, with unresolved D. TRBV6-7 is marked as an open reading frame, function uncertain. The CDR3 is 13 residues long. V was clipped by 7 bases and J by 0 bases, with 10 bases between them.

The rearrangement links TRBV2 to TRBJ2-2; 7 bases line up with TRBD2. The CDR3 is made up of 16 amino acids. Germline assignment: CDR1 SNHLY and CDR2 FYNNEI. The V gene end was trimmed by 7 bases and the J gene end by 5 bases; junction bases not matched to a gene: 13. The CDR3 DNA is TGTGCCAGCAACCCGAGGGGCGGGAGCGGGACCGGGGAGCTGTTTTTT. Translation gives CASNPRGGSGTGELFF.

The chain carries TRBV29-1 and TRBJ2-7, with D unclear. This CDR3 contains 13 residues. CDR1 is SQVTM, CDR2 ANQGSEA, per germline. Trimming shortened V by 7 bases and J by 5 bases, and 18 bases separated the two germline ends. For the CDR3, the DNA is TGCAGCGCATTAGACCTAAACGGGCACGAGCAGTACTTC. Its protein product is CSALDLNGHEQYF.